This note documents a single TCR beta chain sequence. This sample is drawn from a study of blood T cell repertoires in COVID-19. Study-level background: The study drew acute and convalescent COVID-19 samples from the United States, Italy and Spain. In each case, the material was cDNA or gDNA derived from T cells, B-cell-depleted T cells, or PBMCs.

CDR3 size: 16 residues. V trimming: 3 bases; J trimming: 2 bases; junction bases outside the gene matches: 5. CDR1 and CDR2 (germline): LNHDA, SQIVND (reference sequence). TCRdb's copy holds only in-frame clones and misses some; the assay was immunoSEQ multiplex PCR. The sample lists 130,000 to 150,000 clones; more than 60% were seen once. This receptor was identified in a man of 80 years or more with acute or convalescent COVID-19. Sequencing was done on a sample of peripheral blood. The genes are TRBV19 and TRBJ1-5; 9 nucleotides match TRBD1. The CDR3 region is CASSISTGGGNQPQHF. CDR3 DNA: TGTGCCAGTAGTATCTCGACAGGGGGGGGCAATCAGCCCCAGCATTTT. Variable domain in full (rest from reference TRBV19 and TRBJ1-5): DGGITQSPKYLFRKEGQNVTLSCEQNLNHDAMYWYRQDPGQGLRLIYYSQIVNDFQKGDIAEGYSVSREKKESFPLTVTSAQKNPTAFYLCASSISTGGGNQPQHFGDGTRLSIL.